The clone carrying this T cell receptor beta chain has just a few counts. This sample is drawn from a study of blood T cells in healthy people across ages. Then a second PCR, running roughly 7 to 11 cycles, was carried out with a sample-barcoded 5' primer and a J-beta primer mix. TCRdb reprocessed the 5' RACE reads with MiXCR, giving one entry per CDR3 protein. The sample has about 640,000 distinct CDR3 sequences; less than 35% are singletons. Sequenced sample: blood. This receptor was obtained from a woman of 80 years or more in good health.

CDR3 amino acids: CSAPPRTGLGVEAFF. DNA of the CDR3: TGCAGTGCACCGCCCCGGACAGGGTTGGGTGTTGAAGCTTTCTTT. This chain connects TRBV20-1 to TRBJ1-1, with 8 bases aligning to TRBD1. The CDR3 runs to 15 residues. From germline, CDR1 is DFQATT and CDR2 SNEGSKA (reference sequence). The trim removed 6 bases at V and 7 bases at J, leaving 16 bases unmatched.